The entry below describes one T cell receptor beta chain. This sample stems from a study of CD8 T cells in ankylosing spondylitis. Libraries of TCR beta came from quantitative 5'-RACE with molecular barcodes. TCRdb independently ran MiXCR on the 5' RACE reads; one entry per CDR3 protein. Of around 250,000 distinct CDR3 sequences in the sample, about 30% were seen once. V lost 3 bases to trimming and J lost 6 bases; unmatched junction nucleotides: 4. The CDR3 covers 13 residues. Germline V gene sequence: CDR1 LNHNV, CDR2 YYDKDF (reference sequence). This clonotype was sampled from a male donor with ankylosing spondylitis or in good health (not recorded which). The rearrangement joins TRBV15 to TRBJ2-7; TRBD2 matches 8 bases. Sequenced: blood, either unsorted or a sorted T cell fraction (not recorded which). The CDR3 is CATSRRGAAEQYF. In DNA form, the CDR3 reads TGTGCCACCAGCAGGCGGGGGGCCGCCGAGCAGTACTTC.